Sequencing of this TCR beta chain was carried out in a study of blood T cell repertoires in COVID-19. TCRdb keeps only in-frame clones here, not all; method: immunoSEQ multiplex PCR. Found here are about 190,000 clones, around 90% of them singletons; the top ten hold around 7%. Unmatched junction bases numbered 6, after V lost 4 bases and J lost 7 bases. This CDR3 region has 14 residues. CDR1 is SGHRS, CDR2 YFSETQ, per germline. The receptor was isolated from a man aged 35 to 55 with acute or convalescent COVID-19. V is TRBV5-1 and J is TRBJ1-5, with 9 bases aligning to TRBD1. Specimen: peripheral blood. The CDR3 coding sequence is TGCGCCAGCAGCCCGGACAGGGGTGGCCAGCCCCAGCATTTT. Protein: CASSPDRGGQPQHF.